This T cell receptor beta chain was sequenced during a study of T cell changes during pregnancy in multiple sclerosis. Produced via immunoSEQ multiplex PCR; TCRdb's table is partial and in-frame only. The table records fewer than 95,000 clones, 90% to 95% of them present only once. Deletions cut 2 bases from V and 1 base from J, with 13 bases between. CDR1 SGDLS and CDR2 YYNGEE come from the germline V gene. This CDR3 is built from 15 residues. This clone was recorded only once. The starting material was peripheral blood, obtained in the first trimester of pregnancy. The clonotype was recovered from a female donor with multiple sclerosis, enrolled in a pregnancy study. The V call is TRBV9, the J call TRBJ2-7, with D maybe TRBD1 (6 bases). Here the CDR3 reads CASSVMGHTSYEQYF. The CDR3 nucleotides are TGTGCCAGCAGCGTCATGGGACATACATCCTACGAGCAGTACTTC.